This T cell receptor (beta chain) was sequenced in a study of blood T cells in healthy people across ages. Whole-study results and caveats: Relative to aged donors, long-lived donors carried more naive CD4+ cells and displayed higher diversity. Researchers report that TCR beta diversity correlated strongly with naive T cell percentage.

Remarks on this clonotype: Antigen: not known.

For the second PCR, which ran for about 6 to 11 cycles, a sample-barcoded 5' primer and a J-beta primer mix were used. From the 5' RACE reads, TCRdb called clonotypes with MiXCR, one entry per CDR3 protein. This sample has more than 650,000 distinct CDR3 sequences; roughly 53% occur once, and the top ten carry approximately 41%. Total RNA was isolated from each sample in quantities of at least 6 micrograms. V shed 1 base and J 2 bases; nucleotides not matched to a gene: 5. This CDR3 comprises 16 residues. Germline V gives CDR1 SGHDT, CDR2 YYEEEE. The TCR sequence derives from a man older than 75 in good health. Specimen: blood. The rearrangement joins TRBV5-6 to TRBJ1-5; 8 bases align to TRBD1. DNA of the CDR3: TGTGCCAGCAGCTTGAGACAGGGGATGCGCAATCAGCCCCAGCATTTT. Translating gives CASSLRQGMRNQPQHF.